The rows below give T cell receptor beta chains drawn from one sample of a study of shared clonotypes between healthy human individuals. Data came from immunoSEQ multiplex PCR; TCRdb stores just in-frame clones and leaves some out. The table records roughly 1.4 million clones, less than 99% of them present only once. The sample was naive CD4+ T cells sorted from blood. Receptors were obtained from a young man in good health. Each CDR3 is given with its conserved first and last residue. D genes are given only for firm matches. The size entry is marked missing in some rows and otherwise reads once, few, many or a size class.

D gene,clone size,CDR3 length,J gene,V gene,CDR3 DNA,CDR3 protein
-,-,13,TRBJ1-2,TRBV28,TGTGCCAGCAGGACCGGGACCGGTTATGGCTACACCTTC,CASRTGTGYGYTF
-,-,12,TRBJ2-3,TRBV2,TGTGCCAGCAGGTACTACACAGATACGCAGTATTTT,CASRYYTDTQYF
TRBD2,-,16,TRBJ2-7,TRBV5-1,TGCGCCAGCAGCGTATGGCTAGCGGGGGACTCCTACGAGCAGTACTTC,CASSVWLAGDSYEQYF
TRBD1,-,14,TRBJ2-5,TRBV11-2,TGTGCCAGCAGCCAGGACAGGGGGCGGGAGACCCAGTACTTC,CASSQDRGRETQYF
-,-,18,TRBJ2-3,TRBV21-1,TGTGCCAGCAGCAAAGGGGACCTAGGAGACAGGGGCACAGATACGCAGTATTTT,CASSKGDLGDRGTDTQYF
TRBD2,-,16,TRBJ2-7,TRBV2,TGTGCCAGCAGTGCCCCTACTAGCGGGAGGAAGTACGAGCAGTACTTC,CASSAPTSGRKYEQYF
-,-,12,TRBJ1-1,TRBV5-4,TGTGCCAGCAGCTCAAGCGTGGAGAGCGCTTTCTTT,CASSSSVESAFF
TRBD1,-,16,TRBJ2-1,TRBV9,TGTGCCAGCAGCGTATCCGGGACAGGGGCCTACAATGAGCAGTTCTTC,CASSVSGTGAYNEQFF
TRBD2,-,17,TRBJ2-2,TRBV28,TGTGCCAGCAGTTTTGAGGCGGGAGCGACGAACACCGGGGAGCTGTTTTTT,CASSFEAGATNTGELFF
-,-,14,TRBJ2-3,TRBV7-9,TGTGCCAGCAGCTTAGGCCAGTACACAGATACGCAGTATTTT,CASSLGQYTDTQYF
TRBD1,-,13,TRBJ1-2,TRBV6-1,TGTGCCAGCCGACAGGGGATCGACTATGGCTACACCTTC,CASRQGIDYGYTF
-,once,15,TRBJ1-5,TRBV5-1,TGCGCCAGCAGCTTGGAGACAGGAGGGCATCAGCCCCAGCATTTT,CASSLETGGHQPQHF
-,-,16,TRBJ2-7,TRBV18,TGTGCCAGCTCACCACCCCAGGGACCACTCTCCTACGAGCAGTACTTC,CASSPPQGPLSYEQYF
TRBD1,-,17,TRBJ1-2,TRBV28,TGTGCCAGCAGCACTCTTGGGACAGGGCCAATAAGCTATGGCTACACCTTC,CASSTLGTGPISYGYTF
TRBD2,-,18,TRBJ2-4,TRBV5-1,TGCGCCAGCAGCGCTATAGCGGGAGGGCCAGGGGCCAAAAACATTCAGTACTTC,CASSAIAGGPGAKNIQYF
-,few,14,TRBJ1-1,TRBV5-1,TGCGCCAGCAGCTTGACAGGACTGAACACTGAAGCTTTCTTT,CASSLTGLNTEAFF
-,-,14,TRBJ2-3,TRBV7-9,TGTGCCAGCAGTCTCGGACTGAGCACAGATACGCAGTATTTT,CASSLGLSTDTQYF
-,-,15,TRBJ2-7,TRBV5-5,TGTGCCAGCAACTCGGGGGGCAGTGAAAGCTACGAGCAGTACTTC,CASNSGGSESYEQYF
-,-,14,TRBJ2-7,TRBV5-1,TGCGCCAGCAGAGTTTCCGCAGGGTCCTACGAGCAGTACTTC,CASRVSAGSYEQYF
TRBD1,-,15,TRBJ2-7,TRBV18,TGTGCCAGCTCACCGGACCCCAGGGGGTCCTACGAGCAGTACTTC,CASSPDPRGSYEQYF
-,once,17,TRBJ2-3,TRBV5-1,TGCGCCAGCAGCTCGGGATTAAGCGGCCGGGGCACAGATACGCAGTATTTT,CASSSGLSGRGTDTQYF
TRBD1,-,13,TRBJ2-7,TRBV10-2,TGCGCCAGCAGAGGGACAGACTCCTACGAGCAGTACTTC,CASRGTDSYEQYF
-,-,14,TRBJ1-1,TRBV11-2,TGTGCCAGCAGATTCGCGTGGGGGTACACTGAAGCTTTCTTT,CASRFAWGYTEAFF
-,-,16,TRBJ1-1,TRBV4-3,TGCGCCAGCAGCCAAGCCGGGACTTACCTGAACACTGAAGCTTTCTTT,CASSQAGTYLNTEAFF
-,-,14,TRBJ2-2,TRBV19,TGTGCCAGTAGTCCAGGACGGAGCACCGGGGAGCTGTTTTTT,CASSPGRSTGELFF
-,-,9,TRBJ2-1,TRBV29-1,TGCAGCGTTGAAGGTAGAGGGTTCTTC,CSVEGRGFF
-,-,13,TRBJ1-1,TRBV19,TGTGCCAGTAGTGAGCGGGTCGGCACTGAAGCTTTCTTT,CASSERVGTEAFF
TRBD2,-,16,TRBJ2-7,TRBV5-8,TGTGCCAGCAGCTTGAGGCTCCTAGCGGGAGGGGGAGAGCAGTACTTC,CASSLRLLAGGGEQYF
-,-,13,TRBJ1-4,TRBV12-5,TGTGCTAGTGGTTTCCCGACTCGTGAAAAACTGTTTTTT,CASGFPTREKLFF
-,-,16,TRBJ1-5,TRBV30,TGTGCCTGGACCCCTCGGGCAGGGGTGAGCAATCAGCCCCAGCATTTT,CAWTPRAGVSNQPQHF
TRBD2,-,13,TRBJ2-1,TRBV25-1,TGTGCCAGCAGTGATCTGGGGGGGAATGAGCAGTTCTTC,CASSDLGGNEQFF
-,-,14,TRBJ2-7,TRBV9,TGTGCCAGCAGCGTAGGGACCTCGCCCTACGAGCAGTACTTC,CASSVGTSPYEQYF
-,once,14,TRBJ1-2,TRBV4-3,TGCGCCAGCAGCCAAGAGGAACAGCGGAGGGGCTACACCTTC,CASSQEEQRRGYTF
-,-,15,TRBJ1-5,TRBV27,TGTGCCAGCAGTCCAGGGACGATTAGCAATCAGCCCCAGCATTTT,CASSPGTISNQPQHF
-,-,15,TRBJ2-7,TRBV18,TGTGCCAGCTCACCATGGGGGGGCGCGAGGTACGAGCAGTACTTC,CASSPWGGARYEQYF
-,-,15,TRBJ2-1,TRBV11-2,TGTGCCAGCAGCTTAGTTAGCCAGTCCTCATGGGAGCAGTTCTTC,CASSLVSQSSWEQFF
-,-,14,TRBJ2-5,TRBV28,TGTGCCAGCAGTGTCGGGACAACCCAAGAGACCCAGTACTTC,CASSVGTTQETQYF
-,-,15,TRBJ1-3,TRBV9,TGTGCCAGCAGCGTAGACGGGTTGTCAGGAAACACCATATATTTT,CASSVDGLSGNTIYF
TRBD1,-,13,TRBJ1-4,TRBV7-9,TGTGCCAGCAGCTTGGCAGGGGGGGAAAAACTGTTTTTT,CASSLAGGEKLFF
-,-,15,TRBJ2-2,TRBV21-1,TGTGCCGGACGAATTGGAACAGGTAACACCGGGGAGCTGTTTTTT,CAGRIGTGNTGELFF
-,-,15,TRBJ2-3,TRBV7-3,TGTGCCAGCAGCGATGGGTATCACCCCACGGATACGCAGTATTTT,CASSDGYHPTDTQYF
TRBD1,once,14,TRBJ1-2,TRBV27,TGTGCCAGCAGGGGCCCGGGACAGGGGCATGGCTACACCTTC,CASRGPGQGHGYTF
-,-,13,TRBJ1-2,TRBV19,TGTGCCAGTAGTATATACAGGGATGTTGGCTACACCTTC,CASSIYRDVGYTF
TRBD2,-,17,TRBJ2-2,TRBV5-1,TGCGCCAGCAGCTTGGTCCCAGCGGGAGTAGGCACCGGGGAGCTGTTTTTT,CASSLVPAGVGTGELFF
TRBD1,-,16,TRBJ2-4,TRBV15,TGTGCCACCAGCAGAGAACTACAGGGGGCTTCGAACATTCAGTACTTC,CATSRELQGASNIQYF
-,-,13,TRBJ2-7,TRBV30,TGTGCCTGGAGAGGCGGGAAACCCTACGAGCAGTACTTC,CAWRGGKPYEQYF
-,-,13,TRBJ1-3,TRBV19,TGTGCCAGTAGTAGGGACTTTGGAAACACCATATATTTT,CASSRDFGNTIYF
-,-,16,TRBJ2-2,TRBV9,TGTGCCAGCAGCAAGAGGGACCGAGCGAACACCGGGGAGCTGTTTTTT,CASSKRDRANTGELFF
TRBD2,-,15,TRBJ2-1,TRBV18,TGTGCCAGCTCACCATCGAGCGGGGTATACAATGAGCAGTTCTTC,CASSPSSGVYNEQFF
TRBD1,-,17,TRBJ1-2,TRBV7-2,TGTGCCAGCAGCTCGACCCCGGGACAGGGAGCGAACTATGGCTACACCTTC,CASSSTPGQGANYGYTF
-,-,13,TRBJ2-3,TRBV27,TGTGCCAGCAGTAGACAGGTTTCGCATACGCAGTATTTT,CASSRQVSHTQYF
TRBD1,-,15,TRBJ2-7,TRBV18,TGTGCCAGCTCACCAGGGACAGGGGGGCAATACGAGCAGTACTTC,CASSPGTGGQYEQYF
-,once,14,TRBJ2-4,TRBV9,TGTGCCAGCAGCCCCTCTAGTGTGGGTAACATTCAGTACTTC,CASSPSSVGNIQYF
-,-,14,TRBJ2-1,TRBV13,TGTGCCAGCAGCCCACGGAGCTCCTACAATGAGCAGTTCTTC,CASSPRSSYNEQFF
-,-,17,TRBJ2-1,TRBV9,TGTGCCAGCAGCGTAGGAGTTGGGAGGGGGTCCTACAATGAGCAGTTCTTC,CASSVGVGRGSYNEQFF
-,-,18,TRBJ1-1,TRBV30,TGTGCCTGGATCGCCGCCGCCGGGGCAGGGAGAATGAACACTGAAGCTTTCTTT,CAWIAAAGAGRMNTEAFF
-,-,14,TRBJ1-3,TRBV5-1,TGCGCCAGCAGCTTGACAGGGCGAGGAAACACCATATATTTT,CASSLTGRGNTIYF
-,-,14,TRBJ2-7,TRBV30,TGTGCCTGGAGTTTTTGGGGGGACTCCTACGAGCAGTACTTC,CAWSFWGDSYEQYF
TRBD2,-,15,TRBJ2-1,TRBV5-1,TGCGCCAGCAGCTTGCAACTAGCGGCCTACAATGAGCAGTTCTTC,CASSLQLAAYNEQFF